Below are 2 T cell receptor beta chains sequenced from a single sample in a study of CD8+ T cells in alopecia areata. RNA was isolated and reverse transcribed to cDNA, the sequencing template. The repertoire was sequenced with immunoSEQ multiplex PCR; TCRdb's copy has only in-frame clones and lacks some. The table includes 100,000 to 130,000 clones, 59% detected once. The sample was CD8+ T cells sorted from blood. All receptors derive from a human donor in good health.

V and J are TRBV5-1 and TRBJ2-3, with 9 bases fitting TRBD1. CDR3 length: 15 amino acids. J was trimmed by 5 bases and V by 4 bases; bases with no gene match: 8. Germline V lookup: CDR1 SGHRS, CDR2 YFSETQ. This CDR3 is CASSPYRGHQDTQYF. The CDR3 nucleotides are TGCGCCAGCAGCCCCTACAGGGGGCATCAAGATACGCAGTATTTT. Together with reference TRBV5-1 and TRBJ2-3, the CDR3 gives the full variable domain: KAGVTQTPRYLIKTRGQQVTLSCSPISGHRSVSWYQQTPGQGLQFLFEYFSETQRNKGNFPGRFSGRQFSNSRSEMNVSTLELGDSALYLCASSPYRGHQDTQYFGPGTRLTVL.

Only a few counts were recorded for this clone. The rearrangement joins TRBV6-5 to TRBJ1-1, with 7 bases aligning to TRBD1. The CDR3 length is 16 residues. Trimming cost V 2 bases and J 8 bases; bases outside gene matches: 14. Per germline, CDR1 MNHEY and CDR2 SVGAGI. For the CDR3, the DNA is TGTGCCAGCAGTTACGCCACAGGGGTGTCTGGATCGGAAGCTTTCTTT. Residues: CASSYATGVSGSEAFF.